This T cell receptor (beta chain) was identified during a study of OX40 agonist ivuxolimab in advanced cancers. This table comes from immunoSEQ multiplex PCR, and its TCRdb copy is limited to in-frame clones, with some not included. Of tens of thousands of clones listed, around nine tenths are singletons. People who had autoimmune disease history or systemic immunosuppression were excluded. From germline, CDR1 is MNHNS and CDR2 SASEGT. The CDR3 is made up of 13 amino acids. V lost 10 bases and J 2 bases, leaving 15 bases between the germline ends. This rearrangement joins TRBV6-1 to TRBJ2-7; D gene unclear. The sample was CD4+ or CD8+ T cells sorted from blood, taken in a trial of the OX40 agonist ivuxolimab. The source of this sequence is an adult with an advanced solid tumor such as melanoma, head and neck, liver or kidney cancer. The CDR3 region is CATNDSPTYEQYF. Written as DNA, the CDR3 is TGTGCCACCAACGACTCCCCAACCTACGAGCAGTACTTC.